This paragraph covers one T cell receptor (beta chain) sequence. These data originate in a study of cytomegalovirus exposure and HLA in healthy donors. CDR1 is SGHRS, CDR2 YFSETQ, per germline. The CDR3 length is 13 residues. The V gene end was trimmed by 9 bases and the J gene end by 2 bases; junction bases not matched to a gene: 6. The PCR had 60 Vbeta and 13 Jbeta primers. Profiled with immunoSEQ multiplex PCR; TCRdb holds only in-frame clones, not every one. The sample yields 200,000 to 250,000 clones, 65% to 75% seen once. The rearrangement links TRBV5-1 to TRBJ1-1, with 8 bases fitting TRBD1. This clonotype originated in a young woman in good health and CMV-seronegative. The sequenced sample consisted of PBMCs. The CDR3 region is CATRGLPNTEAFF. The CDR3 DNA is TGCGCCACCAGGGGGCTCCCCAACACTGAAGCTTTCTTT.